This T cell receptor beta chain was obtained from a study of naive and memory T cell subsets. Findings and caveats of the study: Over 85% of naive TCR sequences appeared only once, unlike memory subsets. Between naive and memory subsets, TCR abundance power law exponents differed.

The V end lost 0 bases, the J end lost 3 bases, and 14 bases lay between the germline ends. Germline V gives CDR1 MGHRA, CDR2 YSYEKL. CDR3 length: 17 residues. Both TRBC1 and TRBC2 were covered by a beta constant-region primer of two equimolar oligonucleotides. Ligation attached a single-stranded oligonucleotide with a 12-nucleotide UMI and the SP2 primer to the cDNA 3' end. TCRdb re-derived calls from the UMI-ligation and nested PCR reads in MiXCR, one entry per CDR3 protein. Found here are 120,000 to 150,000 distinct CDR3 sequences, approximately 15% of them singletons; the top ten hold around 0.14%. Comment on this clonotype: The target antigen is unknown.

This chain links TRBV4-1 with TRBJ2-2; D tentatively reads TRBD1 or TRBD2 (5 bases each). Sequencing was carried out using naive CD4+ T cells from blood. The receptor was derived from a human donor in good health. In DNA, the CDR3 is TGCGCCAGCAGCCAAGAGAGCCCGGGACGGGACACCGGGGAGCTGTTTTTT. Amino acids: CASSQESPGRDTGELFF.